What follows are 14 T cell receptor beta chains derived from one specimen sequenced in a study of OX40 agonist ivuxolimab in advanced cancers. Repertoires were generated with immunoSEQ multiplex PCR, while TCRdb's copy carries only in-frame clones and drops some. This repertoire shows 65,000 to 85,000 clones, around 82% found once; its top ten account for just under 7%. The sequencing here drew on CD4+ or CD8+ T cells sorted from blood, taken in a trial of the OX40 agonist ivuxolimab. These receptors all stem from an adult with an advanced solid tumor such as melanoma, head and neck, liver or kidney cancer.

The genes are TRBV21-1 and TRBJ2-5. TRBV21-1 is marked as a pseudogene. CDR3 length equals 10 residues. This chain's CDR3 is CARITETQYF. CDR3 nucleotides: TGTGCCAGAATCACGGAGACCCAGTACTTC.

CDR3 loop: CASNRGLAGGGNEQFF. The CDR3, as DNA: TGCGCCAGCAACCGGGGACTAGCGGGAGGAGGGAATGAGCAGTTCTTC. This chain links TRBV10-2 with TRBJ2-1; 15 nucleotides line up with TRBD2. The CDR3 extends over 16 amino acids. V shed 7 bases, J shed 7 bases, and the junction held 8 bases outside the gene matches. The germline V gene encodes CDR1 WSHSY and CDR2 SAAADI.

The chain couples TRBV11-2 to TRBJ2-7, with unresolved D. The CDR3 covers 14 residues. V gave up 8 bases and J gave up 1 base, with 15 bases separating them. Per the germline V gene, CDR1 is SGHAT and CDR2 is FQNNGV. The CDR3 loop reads CASGQALGSYEQYF. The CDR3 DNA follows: TGTGCCAGCGGCCAGGCCTTAGGTTCCTACGAGCAGTACTTC.

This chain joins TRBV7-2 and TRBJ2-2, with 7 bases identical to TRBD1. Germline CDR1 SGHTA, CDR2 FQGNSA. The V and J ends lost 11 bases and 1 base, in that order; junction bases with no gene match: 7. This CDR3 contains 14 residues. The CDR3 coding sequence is TGTGCCGTCATGAGACAGGGGAACACCGGGGAGCTGTTTTTT. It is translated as CAVMRQGNTGELFF.

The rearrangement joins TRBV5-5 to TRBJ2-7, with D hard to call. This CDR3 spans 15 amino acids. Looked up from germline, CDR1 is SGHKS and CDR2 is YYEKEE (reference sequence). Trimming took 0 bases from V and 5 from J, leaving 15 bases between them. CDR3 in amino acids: CASSLAPGSKDEQYF. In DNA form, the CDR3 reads TGTGCCAGCAGCTTGGCCCCGGGTAGCAAGGACGAGCAGTACTTC.

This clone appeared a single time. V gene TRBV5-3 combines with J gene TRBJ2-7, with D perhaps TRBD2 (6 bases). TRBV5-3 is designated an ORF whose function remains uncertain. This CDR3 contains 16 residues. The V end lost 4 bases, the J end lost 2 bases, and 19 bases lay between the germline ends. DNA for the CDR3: TGTGCCAGAAGCCGACGGGCCCTTTCGGGAGCCTACGAGCAGTACTTC. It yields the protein CARSRRALSGAYEQYF.

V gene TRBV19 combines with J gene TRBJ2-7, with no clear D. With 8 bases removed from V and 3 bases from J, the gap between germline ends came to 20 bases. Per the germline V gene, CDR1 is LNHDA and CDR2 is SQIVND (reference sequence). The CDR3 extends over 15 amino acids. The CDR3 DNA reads TGTGCCAGTTCAAATGAGGATCTAGGAAGCTACGAGCAGTACTTC. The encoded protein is CASSNEDLGSYEQYF.

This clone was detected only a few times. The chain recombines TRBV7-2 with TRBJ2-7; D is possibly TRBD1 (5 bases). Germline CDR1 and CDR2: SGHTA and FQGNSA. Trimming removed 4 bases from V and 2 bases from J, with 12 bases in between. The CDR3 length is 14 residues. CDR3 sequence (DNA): TGTGCCAGCAGCTATTGGACACCTCCCTACGAGCAGTACTTC. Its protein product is CASSYWTPPYEQYF.

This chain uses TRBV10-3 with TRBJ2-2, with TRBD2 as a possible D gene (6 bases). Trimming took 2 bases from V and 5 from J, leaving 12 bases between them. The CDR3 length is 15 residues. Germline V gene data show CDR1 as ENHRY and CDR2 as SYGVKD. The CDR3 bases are TGTGCCATCAGTGAGGGAGGAGGGAAAACCGGGGAGCTGTTTTTT. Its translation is CAISEGGGKTGELFF.

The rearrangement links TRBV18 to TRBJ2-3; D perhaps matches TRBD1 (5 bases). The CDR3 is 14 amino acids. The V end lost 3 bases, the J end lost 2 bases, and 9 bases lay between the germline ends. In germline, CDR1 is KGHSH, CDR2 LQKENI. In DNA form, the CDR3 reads TGTGCCAGCTCACCGACAGATTACACAGATACGCAGTATTTT. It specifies CASSPTDYTDTQYF.

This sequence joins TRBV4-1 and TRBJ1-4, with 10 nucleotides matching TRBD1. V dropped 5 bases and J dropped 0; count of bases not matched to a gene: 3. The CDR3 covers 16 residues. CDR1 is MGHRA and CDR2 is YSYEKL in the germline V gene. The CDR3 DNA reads TGCGCCAGCAGCAGGGGACAGGGGCCAACTAATGAAAAACTGTTTTTT. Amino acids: CASSRGQGPTNEKLFF.

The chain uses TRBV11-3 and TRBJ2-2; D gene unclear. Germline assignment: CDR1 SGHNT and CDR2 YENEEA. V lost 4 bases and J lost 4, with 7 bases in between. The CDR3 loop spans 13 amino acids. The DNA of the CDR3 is TGTGCCAGCAGCTACCACAGCACCGGGGAGCTGTTTTTT. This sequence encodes CASSYHSTGELFF.

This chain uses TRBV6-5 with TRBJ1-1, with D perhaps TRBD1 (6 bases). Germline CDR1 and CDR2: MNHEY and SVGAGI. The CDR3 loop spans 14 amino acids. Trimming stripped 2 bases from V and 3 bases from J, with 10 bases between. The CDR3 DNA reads TGTGCCAGCAGTTACAGGGGGGGGGACACTGAAGCTTTCTTT. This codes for CASSYRGGDTEAFF.

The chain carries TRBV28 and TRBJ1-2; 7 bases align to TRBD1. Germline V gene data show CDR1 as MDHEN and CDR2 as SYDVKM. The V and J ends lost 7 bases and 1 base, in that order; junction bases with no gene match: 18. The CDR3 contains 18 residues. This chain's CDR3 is CASTHAASGGALNYGYTF. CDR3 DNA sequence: TGTGCCAGCACCCACGCCGCGTCAGGGGGGGCGCTTAACTATGGCTACACCTTC.